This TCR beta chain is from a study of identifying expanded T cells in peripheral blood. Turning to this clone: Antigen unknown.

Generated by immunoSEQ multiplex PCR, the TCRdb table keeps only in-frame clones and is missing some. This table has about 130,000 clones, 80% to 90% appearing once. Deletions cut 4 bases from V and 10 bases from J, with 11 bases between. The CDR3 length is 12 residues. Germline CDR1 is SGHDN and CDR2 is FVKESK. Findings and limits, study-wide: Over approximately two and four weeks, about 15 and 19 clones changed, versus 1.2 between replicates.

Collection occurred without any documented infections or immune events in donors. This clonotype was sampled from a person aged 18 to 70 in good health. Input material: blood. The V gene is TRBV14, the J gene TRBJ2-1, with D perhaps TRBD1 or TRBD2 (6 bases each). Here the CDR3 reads CASSRRGWEQFF. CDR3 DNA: TGTGCCAGCAGCCGGAGGGGGTGGGAGCAGTTCTTC.